The rows below give T cell receptor beta chains drawn from one sample of a study of blood T cell repertoires in COVID-19. Produced via immunoSEQ multiplex PCR; TCRdb's table is partial and in-frame only. The table has more than 250,000 clones, approximately 87% seen once. The sample taken for sequencing was peripheral blood. The source of these receptors is a human donor in a cohort sampled during active COVID-19. Both conserved end residues are part of each CDR3. Fields, in order: clone size, J gene, D gene, V gene, CDR3 DNA, CDR3 protein. D genes are given only for firm matches. A clone size is listed for some rows: how often the clone was seen (once, few, many), or a class if it is expanded.

>-|TRBJ2-1|TRBD2|TRBV9
TGTGCCAGCAGCGCTCCAAAGACTAGCGGGAGAGGGTTCGGGTTGCAGTTCTTC
CASSAPKTSGRGFGLQFF
>-|TRBJ2-7|TRBD2|TRBV12-3/TRBV12-4
TGTGCCAGCAGAATCACCGCGGGGGACGAGCAGTACTTC
CASRITAGDEQYF
>-|TRBJ1-1|-|TRBV7-8
TGTGCCAGCAGCCCCCGGGTAGGGGAAGGCTTGAACACTGAAGCTTTCTTT
CASSPRVGEGLNTEAFF
>-|TRBJ2-1|-|TRBV15
TGTGCCACCAGCCCTTCCTCCGGGATCAGCTACAATGAGCAGTTCTTC
CATSPSSGISYNEQFF
>-|TRBJ1-5|TRBD1|TRBV27
TGTGCCAGCAGTTTACACCGGGACAGAAATCAGCCCCAGCATTTT
CASSLHRDRNQPQHF
>-|TRBJ1-1|-|TRBV5-6
TGTGCCAGCAGCTTCTTTGGTCCCGGGACTGAGAACACTGAAGCTTTCTTT
CASSFFGPGTENTEAFF
>-|TRBJ2-7|-|TRBV11-2
TGTGCCAGCAGCTTAGCTTTGCTAGCCTACGAGCAGTACTTC
CASSLALLAYEQYF
>-|TRBJ1-1|TRBD1|TRBV29-1
TGCAGCGAGCAAAGGACAGGGTTGAACACTGAAGCTTTCTTT
CSEQRTGLNTEAFF
>-|TRBJ2-2|-|TRBV3-1/TRBV3-2
TGTGCCAGCAGCCAAACAACCGGGGAGCTGTTTTTT
CASSQTTGELFF
>-|TRBJ1-1|-|TRBV6-6
TGTGCCAGCAAACAAGTCATGAACACTGAAGCTTTCTTT
CASKQVMNTEAFF
>once|TRBJ2-2|TRBD2|TRBV19
TGTGCCAGTAGGGCCTTCGGGACTAGCGGGGGTCCCGGGGAGCTGTTTTTT
CASRAFGTSGGPGELFF
>-|TRBJ2-3|TRBD2|TRBV6-1
TGTGCCAGCAGTGAAAAGATAGCGGGAGGGCTGGTCCCCTTCTCGTATACGCAGTATTTT
CASSEKIAGGLVPFSYTQYF
>-|TRBJ2-3|-|TRBV27
TGTGCCAGCAGTTTCCGGGATCTGAGCACAGATACGCAGTATTTT
CASSFRDLSTDTQYF
>few|TRBJ1-1|-|TRBV5-6
TGTGCCAGCAGCTTATTGATCCTCCCAGGGGAAGCTTTCTTT
CASSLLILPGEAFF
>-|TRBJ2-7|TRBD1|TRBV6-5
TGTGCCAGCAGCTCCGACAGGGATCACCACTACGAGCAGTACTTC
CASSSDRDHHYEQYF